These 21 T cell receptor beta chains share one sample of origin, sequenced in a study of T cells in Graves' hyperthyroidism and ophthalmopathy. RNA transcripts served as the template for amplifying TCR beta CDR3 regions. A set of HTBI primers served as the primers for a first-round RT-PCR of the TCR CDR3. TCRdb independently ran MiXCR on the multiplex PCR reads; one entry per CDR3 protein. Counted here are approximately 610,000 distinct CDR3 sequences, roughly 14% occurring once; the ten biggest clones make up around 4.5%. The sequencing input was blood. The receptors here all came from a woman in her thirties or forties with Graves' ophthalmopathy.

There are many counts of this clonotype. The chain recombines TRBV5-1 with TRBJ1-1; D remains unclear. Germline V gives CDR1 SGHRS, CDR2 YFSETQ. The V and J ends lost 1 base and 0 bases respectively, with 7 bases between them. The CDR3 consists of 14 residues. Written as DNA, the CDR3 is TGCGCCAGCAGCTTGTCCTTCATGAACACTGAAGCTTTCTTT. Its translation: CASSLSFMNTEAFF.

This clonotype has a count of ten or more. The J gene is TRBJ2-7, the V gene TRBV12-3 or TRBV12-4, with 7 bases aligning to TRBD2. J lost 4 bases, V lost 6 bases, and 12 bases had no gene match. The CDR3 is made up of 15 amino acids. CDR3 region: CASSQRGGSGYEQYF. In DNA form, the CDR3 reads TGTGCCAGCAGCCAAAGGGGCGGGAGCGGGTACGAGCAGTACTTC.

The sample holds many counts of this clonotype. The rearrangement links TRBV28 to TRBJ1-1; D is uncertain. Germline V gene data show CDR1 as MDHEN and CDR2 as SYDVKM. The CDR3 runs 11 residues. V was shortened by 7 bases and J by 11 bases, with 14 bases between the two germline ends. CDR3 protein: CASTGEVSAFF. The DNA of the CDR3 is TGTGCCAGCACGGGCGAGGTATCGGCTTTCTTT.

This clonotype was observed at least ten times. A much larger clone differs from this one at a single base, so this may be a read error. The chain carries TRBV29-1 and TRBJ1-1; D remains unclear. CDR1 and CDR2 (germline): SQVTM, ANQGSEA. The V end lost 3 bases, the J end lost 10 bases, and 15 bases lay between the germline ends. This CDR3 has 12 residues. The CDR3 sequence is CSVDKTRVGAFF. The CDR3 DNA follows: TGCAGCGTTGACAAGACCAGAGTTGGAGCTTTCTTT. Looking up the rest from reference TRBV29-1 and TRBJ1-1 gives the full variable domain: SAVISQKPSRDICQRGTSLTIQCQVDSQVTMMFWYRQQPGQSLTLIATANQGSEATYESGFVIDKFPISRPNLTFSTLTVSNMSPEDSSIYLCSVDKTRVGAFFGQGTRLTVV.

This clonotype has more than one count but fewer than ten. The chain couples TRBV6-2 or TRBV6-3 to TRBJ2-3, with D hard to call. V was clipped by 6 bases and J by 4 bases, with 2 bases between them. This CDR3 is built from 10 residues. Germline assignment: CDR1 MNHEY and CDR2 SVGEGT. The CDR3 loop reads CASRADTQYF. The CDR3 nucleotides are TGTGCCAGCAGGGCAGATACGCAGTATTTT.

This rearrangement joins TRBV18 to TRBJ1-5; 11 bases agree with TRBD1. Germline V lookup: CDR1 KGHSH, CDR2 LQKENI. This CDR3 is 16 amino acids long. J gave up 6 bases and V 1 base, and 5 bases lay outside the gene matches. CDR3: CASSPQEGQGGQPQHF. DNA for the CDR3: TGTGCCAGCTCACCACAGGAGGGACAGGGGGGTCAGCCCCAGCATTTT.

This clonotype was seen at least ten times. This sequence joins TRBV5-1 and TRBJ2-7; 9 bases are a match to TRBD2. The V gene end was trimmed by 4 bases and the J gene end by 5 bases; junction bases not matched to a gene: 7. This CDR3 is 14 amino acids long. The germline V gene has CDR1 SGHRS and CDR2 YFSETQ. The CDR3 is CASSVSGSWDEQYF. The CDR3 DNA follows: TGCGCCAGCAGCGTTAGCGGGAGTTGGGACGAGCAGTACTTC.

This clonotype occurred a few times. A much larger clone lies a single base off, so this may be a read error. CDR3 nucleotides: TGTGCCAGCAGTGGGATTAATCAAGAGACCCAGTACTTC. The encoded protein is CASSGINQETQYF. The chain uses TRBV12-3 or TRBV12-4 and TRBJ2-5; D not resolved. V lost 5 bases, J lost 2 bases, and 9 bases lay in between. CDR3 length equals 13 residues.

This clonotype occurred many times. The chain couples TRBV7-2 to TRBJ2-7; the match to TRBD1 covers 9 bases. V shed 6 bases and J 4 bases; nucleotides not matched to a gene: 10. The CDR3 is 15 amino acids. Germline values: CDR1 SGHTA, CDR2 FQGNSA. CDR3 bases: TGTGCCAGCAGGGGGCCGGGACAGGGAGATTACGAGCAGTACTTC. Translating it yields CASRGPGQGDYEQYF. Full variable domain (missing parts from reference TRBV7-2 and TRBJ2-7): GAGVSQSPSNKVTEKGKDVELRCDPISGHTALYWYRQSLGQGLEFLIYFQGNSAPDKSGLPSDRFSAERTGGSVSTLTIQRTQQEDSAVYLCASRGPGQGDYEQYFGPGTRLTVT.

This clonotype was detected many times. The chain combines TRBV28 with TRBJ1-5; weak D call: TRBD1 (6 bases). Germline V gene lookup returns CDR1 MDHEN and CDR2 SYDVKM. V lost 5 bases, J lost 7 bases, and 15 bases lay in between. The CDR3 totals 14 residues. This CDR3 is CASSPRTVFQPQHF. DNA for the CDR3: TGTGCCAGCAGTCCCCGGACAGTATTCCAGCCCCAGCATTTT. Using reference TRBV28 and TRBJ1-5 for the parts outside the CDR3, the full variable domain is DVKVTQSSRYLVKRTGEKVFLECVQDMDHENMFWYRQDPGLGLRLIYFSYDVKMKEKGDIPEGYSVSREKKERFSLILESASTNQTSMYLCASSPRTVFQPQHFGDGTRLSIL.

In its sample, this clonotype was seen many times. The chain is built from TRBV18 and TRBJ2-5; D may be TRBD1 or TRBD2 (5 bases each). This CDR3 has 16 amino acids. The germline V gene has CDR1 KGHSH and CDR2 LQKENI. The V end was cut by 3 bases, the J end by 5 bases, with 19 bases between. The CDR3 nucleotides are TGTGCCAGCTCACCCTTGGGACCAGGGATTGCGGAGACCCAGTACTTC. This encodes CASSPLGPGIAETQYF.

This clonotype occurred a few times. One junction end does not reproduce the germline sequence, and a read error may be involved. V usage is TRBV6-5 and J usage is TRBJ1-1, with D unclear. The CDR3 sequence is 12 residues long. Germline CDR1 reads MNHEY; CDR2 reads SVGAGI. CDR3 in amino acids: CASSWGGTEVFF. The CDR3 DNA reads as TGTGCCAGCAGTTGGGGAGGCACTGAAGTTTTCTTT.

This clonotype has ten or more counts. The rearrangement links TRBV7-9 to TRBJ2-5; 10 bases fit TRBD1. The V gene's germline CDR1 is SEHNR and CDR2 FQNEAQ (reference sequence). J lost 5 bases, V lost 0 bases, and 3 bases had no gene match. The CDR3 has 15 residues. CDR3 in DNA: TGTGCCAGCAGCTTAGCGGACAGGGGGTTGGAGACCCAGTACTTC. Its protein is CASSLADRGLETQYF.

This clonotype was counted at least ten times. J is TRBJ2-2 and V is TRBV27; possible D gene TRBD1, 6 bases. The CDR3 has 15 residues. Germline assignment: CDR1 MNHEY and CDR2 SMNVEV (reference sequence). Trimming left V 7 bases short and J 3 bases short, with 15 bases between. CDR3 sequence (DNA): TGTGCCAGCAAATCTCCAGGGGTCTACACCGGGGAGCTGTTTTTT. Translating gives CASKSPGVYTGELFF.

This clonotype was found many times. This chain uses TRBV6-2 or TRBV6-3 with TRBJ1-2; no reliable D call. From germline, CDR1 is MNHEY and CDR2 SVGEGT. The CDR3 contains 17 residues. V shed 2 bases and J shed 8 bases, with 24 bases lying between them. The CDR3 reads CASSYGRGGRSGGGYTF. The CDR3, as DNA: TGTGCCAGCAGTTACGGGCGGGGAGGTCGATCCGGTGGAGGCTACACCTTC.

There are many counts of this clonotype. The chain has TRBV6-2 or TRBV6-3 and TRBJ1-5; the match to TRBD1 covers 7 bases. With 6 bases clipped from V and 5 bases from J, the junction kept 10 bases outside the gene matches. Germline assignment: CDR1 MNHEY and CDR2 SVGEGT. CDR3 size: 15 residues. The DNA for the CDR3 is TGTGCCAGCAGACCCTACGACAGGGCCCATCAGCCCCAGCATTTT. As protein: CASRPYDRAHQPQHF.

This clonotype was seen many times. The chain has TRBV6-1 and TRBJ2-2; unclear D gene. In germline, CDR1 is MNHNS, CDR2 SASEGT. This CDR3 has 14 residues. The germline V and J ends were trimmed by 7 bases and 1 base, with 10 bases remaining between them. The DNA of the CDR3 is TGTGCCAGCACTCCGCTAGGGAACACCGGGGAGCTGTTTTTT. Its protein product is CASTPLGNTGELFF.

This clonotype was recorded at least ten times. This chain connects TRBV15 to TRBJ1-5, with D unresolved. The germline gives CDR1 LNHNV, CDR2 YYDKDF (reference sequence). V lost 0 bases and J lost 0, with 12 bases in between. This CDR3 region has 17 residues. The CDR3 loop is CATSRDPLSNSNQPQHF. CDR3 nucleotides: TGTGCCACCAGCAGAGATCCCCTCAGCAATAGCAATCAGCCCCAGCATTTT.

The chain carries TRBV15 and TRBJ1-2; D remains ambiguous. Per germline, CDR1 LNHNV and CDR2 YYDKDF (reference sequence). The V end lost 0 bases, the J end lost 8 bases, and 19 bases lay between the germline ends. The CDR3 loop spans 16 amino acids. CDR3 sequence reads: CATSRDHMATTQGYTF. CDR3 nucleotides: TGTGCCACCAGCAGAGACCATATGGCCACGACGCAGGGCTACACCTTC.

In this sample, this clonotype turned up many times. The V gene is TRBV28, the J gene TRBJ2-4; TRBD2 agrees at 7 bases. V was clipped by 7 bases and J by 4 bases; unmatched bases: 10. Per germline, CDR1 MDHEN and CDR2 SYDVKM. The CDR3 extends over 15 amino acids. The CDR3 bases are TGTGCCAGCAACTCGGGAGACGGGGGGAAAAACATTCAGTACTTC. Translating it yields CASNSGDGGKNIQYF.

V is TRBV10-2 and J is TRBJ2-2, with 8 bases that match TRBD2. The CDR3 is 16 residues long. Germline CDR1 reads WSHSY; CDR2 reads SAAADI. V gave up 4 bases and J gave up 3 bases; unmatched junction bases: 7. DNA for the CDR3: TGCGCCAGCAGTGTAGATCTAGCGGGTTACACCGGGGAGCTGTTTTTT. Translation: CASSVDLAGYTGELFF.